This TCR beta chain is drawn from a study of T-cell reconstitution after alpha-beta-depleted transplantation in children. Worth noting for this clonotype: Antigen: not known.

Overall study results and limits: It was newly produced T cells that mostly accounted for T-cell counts and diversity one year after transplant. Recipient T cells and thymic progenitors that survived were the source of the high TCRbeta diversity seen at day 60 in some patients. Where alpha-beta T cells came from about two months after transplant was reportedly several hundred expanded graft clones.

Unique molecular identifiers were incorporated when the TCRbeta library was constructed. TCRdb reprocessed the PCR reads with MiXCR, giving one entry per CDR3 protein. The sample shows 600,000 to 700,000 distinct CDR3 sequences, around 13% of them seen only once. CDR1 DFQATT and CDR2 SNEGSKA come from the germline V gene (reference sequence). CDR3 length equals 13 residues. Trimming removed 3 bases from V and 3 bases from J, with 9 bases in between. The receptor was isolated from a girl aged 2 to 10 with congenital amegakaryocytic thrombocytopenia, due to receive a stem cell transplant. This sequence joins TRBV20-1 and TRBJ1-5; no clear D gene. The sample here was PBMCs, taken before TCRalphabeta/CD19-depleted stem cell transplant. The CDR3 loop reads CSASIPNNQPQHF. The CDR3 DNA follows: TGCAGTGCTAGTATACCGAACAATCAGCCCCAGCATTTT.